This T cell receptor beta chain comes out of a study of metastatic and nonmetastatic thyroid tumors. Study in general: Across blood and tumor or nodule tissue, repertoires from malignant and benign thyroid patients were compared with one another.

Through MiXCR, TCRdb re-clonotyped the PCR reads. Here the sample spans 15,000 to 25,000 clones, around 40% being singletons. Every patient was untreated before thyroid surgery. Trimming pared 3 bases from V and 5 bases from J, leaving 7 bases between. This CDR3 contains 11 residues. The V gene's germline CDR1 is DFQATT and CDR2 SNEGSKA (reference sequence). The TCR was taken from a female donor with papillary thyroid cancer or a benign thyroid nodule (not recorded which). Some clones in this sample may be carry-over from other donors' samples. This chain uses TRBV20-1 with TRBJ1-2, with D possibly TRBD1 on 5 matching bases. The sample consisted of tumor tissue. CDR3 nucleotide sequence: TGCAGTGCTAGGTCAGGGTATGGCTACACCTTC. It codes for CSARSGYGYTF.